This TCR beta chain stems from a study of blood T cell repertoires in COVID-19. This CDR3 has 14 amino acids. Trimming took 1 base from V and 0 from J; bases not matched to a gene: 0. The germline CDR1 and CDR2 sequences are SGHNT and YENEEA. Original methodology: Nucleated cell number was recorded as an estimate derived from reference gene primer amplification. Clones were read by immunoSEQ multiplex PCR, and TCRdb kept only the in-frame ones, dropping some. D and trimming come from the DNA, and the V and J calls and clone size come from that table. Of around 150,000 clones listed, 87% are singletons. This clone was observed a few times.

V usage is TRBV11-3 and J usage is TRBJ2-7; 7 bases align to TRBD2. The TCR was taken from a human donor in a cohort sampled during active COVID-19. The source material was peripheral blood. The chain's CDR3 is CASSLGGSSYEQYF. The CDR3 nucleotides read TGTGCCAGCAGCTTAGGCGGGAGCTCCTACGAGCAGTACTTC.